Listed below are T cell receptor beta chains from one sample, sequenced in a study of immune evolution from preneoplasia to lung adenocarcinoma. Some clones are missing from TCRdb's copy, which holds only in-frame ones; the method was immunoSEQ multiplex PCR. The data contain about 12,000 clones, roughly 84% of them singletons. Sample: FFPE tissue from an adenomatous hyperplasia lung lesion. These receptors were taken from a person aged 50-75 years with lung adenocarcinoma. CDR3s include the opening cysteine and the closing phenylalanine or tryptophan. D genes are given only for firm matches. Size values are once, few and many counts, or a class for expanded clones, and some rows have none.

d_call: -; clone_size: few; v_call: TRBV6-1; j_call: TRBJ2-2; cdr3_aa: CASRKTGAGPGELFF; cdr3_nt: TGTGCCAGCAGGAAGACGGGTGCAGGGCCCGGGGAGCTGTTTTTT
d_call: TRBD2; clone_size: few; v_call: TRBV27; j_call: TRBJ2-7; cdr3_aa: CASSLTSGSYEQYF; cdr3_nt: TGTGCCAGCAGTTTGACTAGCGGCTCCTACGAGCAGTACTTC
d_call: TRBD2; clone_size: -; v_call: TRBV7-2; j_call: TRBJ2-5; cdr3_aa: CASSLGGLGPQETQYF; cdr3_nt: TGTGCCAGCAGCTTAGGGGGACTAGGTCCCCAAGAGACCCAGTACTTC
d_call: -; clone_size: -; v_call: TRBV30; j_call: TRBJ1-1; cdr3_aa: CAWSVGGLNTEAFF; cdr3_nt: TGTGCCTGGAGTGTCGGGGGTTTGAACACTGAAGCTTTCTTT
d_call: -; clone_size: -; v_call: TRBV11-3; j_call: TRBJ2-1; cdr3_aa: CASSSPVWATGDEQFF; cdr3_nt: TGTGCCAGCAGCTCCCCCGTATGGGCAACGGGGGATGAGCAGTTCTTC
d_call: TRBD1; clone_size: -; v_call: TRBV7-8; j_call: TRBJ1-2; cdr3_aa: CASSSPGGVSTF; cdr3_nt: TGTGCCAGCAGCTCGCCAGGGGGGGTTAGCACCTTC
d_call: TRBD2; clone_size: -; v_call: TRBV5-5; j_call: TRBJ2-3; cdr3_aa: CASSLYAPAASGRGRDTQYF; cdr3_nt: TGTGCCAGCAGCTTGTACGCCCCAGCGGCTAGCGGGAGGGGTAGAGATACGCAGTATTTT
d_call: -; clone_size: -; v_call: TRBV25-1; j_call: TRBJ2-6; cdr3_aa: CASSASGANVLTF; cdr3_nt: TGTGCCAGCAGTGCATCTGGGGCCAACGTCCTGACTTTC
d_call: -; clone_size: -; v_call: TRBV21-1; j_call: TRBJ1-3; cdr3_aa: CASSKDNGTGFILSGNTIYF; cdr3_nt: TGTGCCAGCAGCAAAGACAACGGGACAGGGTTCATCCTCTCTGGAAACACCATATATTTT
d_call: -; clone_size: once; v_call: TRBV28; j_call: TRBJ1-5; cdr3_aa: CASSPGRVYNQPQHF; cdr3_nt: TGTGCCAGCAGTCCTGGACGAGTATACAATCAGCCCCAGCATTTT
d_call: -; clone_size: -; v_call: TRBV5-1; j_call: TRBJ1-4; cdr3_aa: CASSSTGHSGEKLFF; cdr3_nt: TGCGCCAGCAGCTCCACAGGGCACTCGGGCGAAAAACTGTTTTTT
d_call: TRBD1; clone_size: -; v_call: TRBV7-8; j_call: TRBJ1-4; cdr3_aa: CASSSRDSPFSNEKLFF; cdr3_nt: TGTGCCAGCAGCTCCCGGGACAGCCCTTTCTCTAATGAAAAACTGTTTTTT
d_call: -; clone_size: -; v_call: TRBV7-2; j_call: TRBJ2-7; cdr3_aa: CASSLELATAYEQYF; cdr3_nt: TGTGCCAGCAGCTTAGAGTTAGCGACAGCCTACGAGCAGTACTTC
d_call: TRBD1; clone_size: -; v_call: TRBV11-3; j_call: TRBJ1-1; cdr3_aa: CASSSPGQTAASRWDTEAFF; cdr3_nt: TGTGCCAGCAGCTCCCCGGGACAGACTGCCGCTTCCCGCTGGGACACTGAAGCTTTCTTT
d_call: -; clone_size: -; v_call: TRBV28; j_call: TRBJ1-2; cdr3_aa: CASSKYGYTF; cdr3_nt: TGTGCCAGCAGCAAGTATGGCTACACCTTC
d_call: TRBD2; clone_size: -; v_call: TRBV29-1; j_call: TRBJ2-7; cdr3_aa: CSVGIAGGGDEQYF; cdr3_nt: TGCAGCGTTGGAATAGCGGGAGGAGGAGACGAGCAGTACTTC
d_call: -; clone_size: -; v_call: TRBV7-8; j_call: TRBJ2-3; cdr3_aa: CASSLDGSTDTQYF; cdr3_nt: TGTGCCAGCAGCTTAGATGGGAGCACAGATACGCAGTATTTT
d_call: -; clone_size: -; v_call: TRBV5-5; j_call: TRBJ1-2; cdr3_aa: CASSLSGPGSLGGYTF; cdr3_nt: TGTGCCAGCAGCTTGTCAGGCCCAGGGTCGCTTGGCGGCTACACCTTC
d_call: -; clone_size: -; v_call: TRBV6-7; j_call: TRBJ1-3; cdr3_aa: CALIPPGIWSGNTIYF; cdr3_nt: TGTGCCTTAATACCCCCAGGGATCTGGTCAGGAAACACCATATATTTT
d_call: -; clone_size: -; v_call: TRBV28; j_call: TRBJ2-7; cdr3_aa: CASSFEGLSSYEQYF; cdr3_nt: TGTGCCAGCAGTTTTGAAGGGCTTAGCTCCTACGAGCAGTACTTC
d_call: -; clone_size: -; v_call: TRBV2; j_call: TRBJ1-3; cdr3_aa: CASMSFGNTIYF; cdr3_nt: TGTGCCAGCATGAGTTTTGGAAACACCATATATTTT
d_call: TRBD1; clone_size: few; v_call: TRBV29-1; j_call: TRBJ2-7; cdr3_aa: CSVVGQGNYEQYF; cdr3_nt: TGCAGCGTTGTGGGACAGGGCAACTACGAGCAGTACTTC
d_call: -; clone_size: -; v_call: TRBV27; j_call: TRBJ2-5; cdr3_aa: CASSVRWGETQYF; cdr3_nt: TGTGCCAGCAGTGTACGGTGGGGGGAGACCCAGTACTTC
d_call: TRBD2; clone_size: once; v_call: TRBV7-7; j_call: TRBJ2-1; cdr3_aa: CASSLGLAGVPYEQFF; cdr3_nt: TGTGCCAGCAGCTTAGGACTAGCGGGAGTCCCGTATGAGCAGTTCTTC
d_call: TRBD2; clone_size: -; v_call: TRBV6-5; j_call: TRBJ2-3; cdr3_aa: CASSPGTSLGDTQYF; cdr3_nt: TGTGCCAGCAGTCCCGGGACTAGCCTCGGGGATACGCAGTATTTT
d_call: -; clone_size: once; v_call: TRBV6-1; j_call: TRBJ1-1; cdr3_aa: CASTRNSGDTEAFF; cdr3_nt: TGTGCCAGCACTCGTAACTCAGGGGACACTGAAGCTTTCTTT
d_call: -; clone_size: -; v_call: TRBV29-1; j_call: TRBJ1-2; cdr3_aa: CSVSRDYTF; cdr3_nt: TGCAGCGTCTCCAGAGACTACACCTTC
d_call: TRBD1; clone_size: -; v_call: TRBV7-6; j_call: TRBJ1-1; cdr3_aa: CASSFSTGGDTEAFF; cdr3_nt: TGTGCCAGCAGCTTCAGCACAGGGGGTGACACTGAAGCTTTCTTT
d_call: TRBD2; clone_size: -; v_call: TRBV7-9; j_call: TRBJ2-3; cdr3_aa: CASSLAGADTQYF; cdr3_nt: TGTGCCAGCAGCTTGGCGGGAGCAGATACGCAGTATTTT